This T cell receptor beta chain came from a study of OX40 agonist ivuxolimab in advanced cancers. Whole-study context: The mean age was roughly 60 years, ranging from about 23 to 85, with 80% to 85% of participants male. Study-wide results and caveats: Also showing low normalized T-cell clonal expansion were some of the nonresponders.

Germline CDR1 is SGHTA and CDR2 is FQGNSA. V was pared by 5 bases and J by 2 bases, with 13 bases between. This CDR3 spans 15 amino acids. Clones were sequenced by immunoSEQ multiplex PCR, and TCRdb holds only the in-frame ones, with some missing. Among about 26,000 clones listed, more than 70% were seen once. On this clone: What it binds is unknown.

Sequences were derived from CD4+ or CD8+ T cells sorted from blood, sampled in a trial of the OX40 agonist ivuxolimab. The chain recombines TRBV7-2 with TRBJ1-3; D call uncertain. This sequence originates from an adult with an advanced solid tumor such as melanoma, head and neck, liver or kidney cancer. The CDR3 is CASSPDGIPGNTIYF. For the CDR3, the DNA is TGTGCCAGCAGCCCGGACGGAATACCTGGAAACACCATATATTTT.